A single T cell receptor beta chain is shown here with its context. Its specificity is not known. The germline V gene encodes CDR1 LNHDA and CDR2 SQIVND (reference sequence). This CDR3 has 19 residues. Trimming removed 4 bases at V and 0 bases at J, with 22 bases between. This sample is drawn from a study of T-cell memory formation after mild COVID-19. Study-wide findings and caveats: Later expanders leaned CD4+, whereas clones that contracted between day 15 and 85 were balanced CD4/CD8. Researchers report contracting CD4+ clones mostly in CM and EM, with CD8+ clones in EMRA. Pre-infection memory contained some responding clones, which suggested that cross-reactive memory had joined.

TCR alpha and TCR beta cDNA libraries carrying sample barcodes and UMIs came from 5'RACE with constant-segment primers. TCRdb used MiXCR to reprocess the 5' RACE reads, holding one entry per CDR3 protein. The profile shows roughly 410,000 distinct CDR3 sequences, more than 20% of them singletons. V usage is TRBV19 and J usage is TRBJ2-1; possibly TRBD2 for D (5 bases). The TCR sequence derives from an adult woman who had mild COVID-19 (a few samples of this study predate the infection). Cell type and time point are not known. What was sequenced was PBMCs or a T cell subset sorted from them (not recorded which). The CDR3 region is CASSTDSQIQISSYNEQFF. DNA for the CDR3: TGTGCCAGTAGTACGGACTCACAGATCCAAATAAGCTCCTACAATGAGCAGTTCTTC.